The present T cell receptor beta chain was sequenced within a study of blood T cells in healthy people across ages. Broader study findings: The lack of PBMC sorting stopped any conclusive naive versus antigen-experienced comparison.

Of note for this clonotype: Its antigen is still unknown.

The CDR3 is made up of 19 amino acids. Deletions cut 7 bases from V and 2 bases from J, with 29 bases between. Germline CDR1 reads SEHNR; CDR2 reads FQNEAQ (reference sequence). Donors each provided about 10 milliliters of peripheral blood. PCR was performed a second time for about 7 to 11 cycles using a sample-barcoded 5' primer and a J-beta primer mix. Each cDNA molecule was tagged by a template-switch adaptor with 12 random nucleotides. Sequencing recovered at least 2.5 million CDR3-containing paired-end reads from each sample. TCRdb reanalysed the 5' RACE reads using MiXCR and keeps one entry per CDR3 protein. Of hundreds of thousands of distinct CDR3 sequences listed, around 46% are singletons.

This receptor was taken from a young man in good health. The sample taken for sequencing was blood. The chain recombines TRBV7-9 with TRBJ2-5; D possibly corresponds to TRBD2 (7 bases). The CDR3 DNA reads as TGTGCCAGCATCACCTACCCGGGAACGGGGGGCCACCTTCAAGAGACCCAGTACTTC. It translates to CASITYPGTGGHLQETQYF. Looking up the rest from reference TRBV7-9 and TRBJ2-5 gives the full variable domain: DTGVSQNPRHKITKRGQNVTFRCDPISEHNRLYWYRQTLGQGPEFLTYFQNEAQLEKSRLLSDRFSAERPKGSFSTLEIQRTEQGDSAMYLCASITYPGTGGHLQETQYFGPGTRLLVL.